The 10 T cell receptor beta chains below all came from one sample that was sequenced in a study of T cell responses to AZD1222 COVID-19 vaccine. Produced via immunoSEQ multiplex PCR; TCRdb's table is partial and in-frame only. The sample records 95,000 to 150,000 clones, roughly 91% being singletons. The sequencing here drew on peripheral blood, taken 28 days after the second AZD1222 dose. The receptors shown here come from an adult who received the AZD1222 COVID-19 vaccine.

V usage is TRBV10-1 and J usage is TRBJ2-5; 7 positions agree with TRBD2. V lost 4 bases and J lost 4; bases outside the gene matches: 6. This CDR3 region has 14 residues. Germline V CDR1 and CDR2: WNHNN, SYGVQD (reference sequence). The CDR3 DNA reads TGCGCCAGCAGTGCCCCGGGGAGGGGAGAGACCCAGTACTTC. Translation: CASSAPGRGETQYF.

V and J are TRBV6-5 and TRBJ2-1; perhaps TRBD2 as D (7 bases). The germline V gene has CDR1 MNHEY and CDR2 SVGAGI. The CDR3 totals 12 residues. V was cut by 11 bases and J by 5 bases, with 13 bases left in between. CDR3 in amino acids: CAEKGGNNEQFF. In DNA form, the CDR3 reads TGTGCCGAGAAGGGGGGGAACAATGAGCAGTTCTTC.

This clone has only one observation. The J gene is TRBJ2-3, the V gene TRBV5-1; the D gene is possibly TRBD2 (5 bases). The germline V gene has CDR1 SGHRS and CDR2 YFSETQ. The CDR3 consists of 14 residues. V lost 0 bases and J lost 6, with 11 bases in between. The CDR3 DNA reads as TGCGCCAGCAGCTTGGCCTACCCGGGGGATACGCAGTATTTT. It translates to CASSLAYPGDTQYF. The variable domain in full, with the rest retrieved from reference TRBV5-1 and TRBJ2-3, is KAGVTQTPRYLIKTRGQQVTLSCSPISGHRSVSWYQQTPGQGLQFLFEYFSETQRNKGNFPGRFSGRQFSNSRSEMNVSTLELGDSALYLCASSLAYPGDTQYFGPGTRLTVL.

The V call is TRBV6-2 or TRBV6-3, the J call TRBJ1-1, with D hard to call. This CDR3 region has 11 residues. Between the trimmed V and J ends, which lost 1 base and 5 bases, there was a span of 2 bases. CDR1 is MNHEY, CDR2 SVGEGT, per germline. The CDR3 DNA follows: TGTGCCAGCAGTTACTTAACTGAAGCTTTCTTT. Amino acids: CASSYLTEAFF.

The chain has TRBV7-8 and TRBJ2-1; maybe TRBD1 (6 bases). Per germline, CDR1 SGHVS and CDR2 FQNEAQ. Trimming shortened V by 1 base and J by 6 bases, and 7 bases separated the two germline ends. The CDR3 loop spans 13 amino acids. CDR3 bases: TGTGCCAGCAGCTTAGGGGGGCCCAATGAGCAGTTCTTC. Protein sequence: CASSLGGPNEQFF.

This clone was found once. The CDR3 DNA reads TGTGCCAGCAGCGACCTTAGTCGGGCCTACTATGGCTACACCTTC. Amino acid sequence: CASSDLSRAYYGYTF. The rearrangement joins TRBV6-5 to TRBJ1-2; D gene unclear. Trimming took 6 bases from V and 3 from J, leaving 17 bases between them. This CDR3 has 15 amino acids. Looked up from germline, CDR1 is MNHEY and CDR2 is SVGAGI.

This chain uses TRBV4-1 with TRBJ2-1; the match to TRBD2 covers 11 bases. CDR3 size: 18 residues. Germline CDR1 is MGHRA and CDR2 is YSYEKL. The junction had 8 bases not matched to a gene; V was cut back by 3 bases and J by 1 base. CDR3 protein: CASSHGTSGLLSYNEQFF. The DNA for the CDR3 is TGCGCCAGCAGCCATGGGACTAGCGGCCTCCTTTCCTACAATGAGCAGTTCTTC.

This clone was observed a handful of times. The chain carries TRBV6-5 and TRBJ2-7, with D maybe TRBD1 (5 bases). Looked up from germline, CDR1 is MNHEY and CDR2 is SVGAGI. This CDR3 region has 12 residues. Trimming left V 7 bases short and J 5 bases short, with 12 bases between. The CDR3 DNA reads TGTGCCAGCAAGTCAGGGTTACACGAGCAGTACTTC. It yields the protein CASKSGLHEQYF.

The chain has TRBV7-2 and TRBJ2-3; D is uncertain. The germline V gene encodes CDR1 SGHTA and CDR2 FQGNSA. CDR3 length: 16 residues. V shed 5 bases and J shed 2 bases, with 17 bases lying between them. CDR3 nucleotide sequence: TGTGCCAGCAGCGCCAGCTTTCTAGGGCCCACAGATACGCAGTATTTT. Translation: CASSASFLGPTDTQYF.

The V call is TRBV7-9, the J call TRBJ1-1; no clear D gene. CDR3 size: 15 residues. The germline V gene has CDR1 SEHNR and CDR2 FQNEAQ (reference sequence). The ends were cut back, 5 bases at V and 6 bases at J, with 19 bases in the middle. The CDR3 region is CASSPAFGERAEAFF. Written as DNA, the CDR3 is TGTGCCAGCAGCCCCGCCTTCGGGGAACGGGCTGAAGCTTTCTTT.